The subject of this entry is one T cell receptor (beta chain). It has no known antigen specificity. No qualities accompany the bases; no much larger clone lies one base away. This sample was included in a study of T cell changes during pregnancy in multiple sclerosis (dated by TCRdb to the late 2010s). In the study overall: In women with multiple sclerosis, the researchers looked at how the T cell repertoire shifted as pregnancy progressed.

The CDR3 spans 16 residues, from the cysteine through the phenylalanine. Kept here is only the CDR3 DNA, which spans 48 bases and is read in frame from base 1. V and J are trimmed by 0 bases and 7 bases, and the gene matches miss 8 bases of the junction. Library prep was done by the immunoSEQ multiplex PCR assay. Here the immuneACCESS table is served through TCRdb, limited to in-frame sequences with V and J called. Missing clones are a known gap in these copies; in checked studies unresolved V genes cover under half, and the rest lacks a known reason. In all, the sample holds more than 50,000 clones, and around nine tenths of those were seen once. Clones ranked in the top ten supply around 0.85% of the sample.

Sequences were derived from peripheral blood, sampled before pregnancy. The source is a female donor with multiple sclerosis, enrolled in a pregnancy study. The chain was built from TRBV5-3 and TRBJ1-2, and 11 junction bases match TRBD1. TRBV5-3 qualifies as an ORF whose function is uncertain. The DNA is TGTGCCAGAAGCTTGGCCTCCAGGACAGGGGGCTGTGGCTACACCTTC. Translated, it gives CARSLASRTGGCGYTF.